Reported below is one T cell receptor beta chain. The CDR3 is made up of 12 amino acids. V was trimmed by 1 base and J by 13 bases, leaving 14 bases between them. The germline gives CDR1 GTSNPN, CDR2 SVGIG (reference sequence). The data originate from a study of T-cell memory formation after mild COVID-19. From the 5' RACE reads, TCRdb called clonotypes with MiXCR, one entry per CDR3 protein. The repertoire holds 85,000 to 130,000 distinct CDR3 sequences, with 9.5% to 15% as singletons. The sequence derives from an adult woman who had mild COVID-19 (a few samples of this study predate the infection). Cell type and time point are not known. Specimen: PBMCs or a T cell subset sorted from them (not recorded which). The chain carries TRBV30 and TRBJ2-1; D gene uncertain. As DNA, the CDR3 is TGTGCCTGGAGTGGAGGTGTTCCTCTTCAGTTCTTC. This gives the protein CAWSGGVPLQFF.